This T cell receptor beta chain was captured in a study of blood T cells in healthy people across ages. No fewer than 6 million PBMCs went into each sample. Alongside a J-beta primer mix, a sample-barcoded 5' primer served in a second PCR lasting roughly 6 to 11 cycles. A single record per CDR3 protein comes from TCRdb applying MiXCR to the 5' RACE reads. The sample includes approximately 1.5 million distinct CDR3 sequences, roughly 43% of them seen just once. The CDR3 is 14 amino acids. V dropped 5 bases and J dropped 2 bases, with 11 bases sitting between them. This TCR derives from a woman aged 18-30 years in good health. The rearrangement joins TRBV12-3 or TRBV12-4 to TRBJ2-3; D unclear. Sequencing used blood. The CDR3 DNA follows: TGTGCCAGCAGTATCCGACGGCTCACAGATACGCAGTATTTT. This codes for CASSIRRLTDTQYF.